These 17 T cell receptor beta chains were all obtained from the same sample, sequenced in a study of monozygotic twins with inflammatory bowel disease. TCRdb reworked the 5' RACE reads into one entry per CDR3 protein, no DNA. The table lists about 300,000 distinct CDR3 sequences. The sequenced sample consisted of blood. These receptors all stem from a human donor with ulcerative colitis or Crohn's disease, or a healthy co-twin of an affected twin (not recorded which).

The gene calls are TRBV5-4 and TRBJ2-2; TCRdb selects TRBD2, and the lack of DNA leaves this call unchecked. The germline V gene encodes CDR1 SGHNT and CDR2 YYREEE (reference sequence). The CDR3 consists of 16 residues. The CDR3: CASSLLPSADTGELFF.

The gene calls are TRBV5-1 and TRBJ2-7; TCRdb's D call, TRBD2, is unchecked because there is no DNA. Germline V CDR1 and CDR2: SGHRS, YFSETQ. The CDR3 is 17 amino acids. CDR3 protein: CASSLAISGKSDGEQYF. Using reference TRBV5-1 and TRBJ2-7 for the parts outside the CDR3, the full variable domain is KAGVTQTPRYLIKTRGQQVTLSCSPISGHRSVSWYQQTPGQGLQFLFEYFSETQRNKGNFPGRFSGRQFSNSRSEMNVSTLELGDSALYLCASSLAISGKSDGEQYFGPGTRLTVT.

This chain uses TRBV3-1 with TRBJ1-2; checking the TCRdb D call of TRBD1 is not possible without DNA. The CDR3 has 15 residues. Germline loops: CDR1 LGHDT, CDR2 YNNKEL (reference sequence). The CDR3 region is CASSRRQGLPYGYTF.

The V call is TRBV9, the J call TRBJ2-1; TCRdb lists TRBD2, though no DNA is available to test this call. The CDR3 totals 17 residues. Germline CDR1 SGDLS, CDR2 YYNGEE. CDR3: CASSVGAGGSSYNEQFF.

The gene calls are TRBV12-5 and TRBJ2-3; without DNA, the TCRdb call of TRBD1 cannot be checked. Germline V gene lookup returns CDR1 LGHNT and CDR2 FRNRAP. The CDR3 consists of 15 residues. The CDR3 is CASGTGQVNTDTRYF.

V and J are TRBV20-1 and TRBJ2-7; the TCRdb D gene call, TRBD1, has no DNA to confirm it. The V gene's germline CDR1 is DFQATT and CDR2 SNEGSKA (reference sequence). The CDR3 totals 13 residues. CDR3 in amino acids: CSSRDSTPYEQYF.

V is TRBV6-5 and J is TRBJ2-4; absent DNA, TCRdb's TRBD2 call cannot be checked. This CDR3 contains 15 residues. Looked up from germline, CDR1 is MNHEY and CDR2 is SVGAGI. This CDR3 reads CASSYSQTSENIQYF.

This chain joins TRBV12-3 or TRBV12-4 and TRBJ1-3. The CDR3 consists of 14 residues. The CDR3 spells CASSKTGSGNTIYF.

This chain joins TRBV10-3 and TRBJ2-2. This CDR3 is 11 amino acids long. CDR1 and CDR2 from the germline V gene are ENHRY and SYGVKD. CDR3 in amino acids: CAISENGELFF.

The CDR3 sequence: CASSLAGGFSYEQYF. The genes are TRBV12-3 or TRBV12-4 and TRBJ2-7. The CDR3 loop spans 15 amino acids.

The rearrangement joins TRBV7-9 to TRBJ2-7. The CDR3 covers 13 residues. In germline, CDR1 is SEHNR, CDR2 FQNEAQ (reference sequence). This chain's CDR3 is CASSNRSVYEQYF.

V gene TRBV5-5 combines with J gene TRBJ1-5. CDR1 and CDR2 from the germline V gene are SGHKS and YYEKEE (reference sequence). The CDR3 is 15 amino acids. CDR3: CASSLEAGINQPQHF.

The chain links TRBV12-3 or TRBV12-4 to TRBJ2-7; TCRdb gives TRBD1 as the D gene, but with no DNA this cannot be confirmed. CDR3 size: 17 residues. The CDR3 spells CASSQGDRQSRSYEQYF.

The V and J genes are TRBV7-3 and TRBJ1-5. The CDR3 runs 13 residues. Germline CDR1 reads SGHTA; CDR2 reads FQGTGA. CDR3 residues: CASSLSGGQPQHF.

The rearrangement joins TRBV11-2 to TRBJ2-1; the TCRdb call, TRBD1, lacks DNA for checking. Germline-derived CDR1 and CDR2 are SGHAT and FQNNGV. This CDR3 has 17 residues. The CDR3 spells CASSLGYRGRESGEQFF.

The chain combines TRBV9 with TRBJ2-1; TCRdb gives TRBD2 as the D gene, but with no DNA this cannot be confirmed. The CDR3 consists of 15 residues. Germline CDR1 SGDLS, CDR2 YYNGEE. The CDR3 reads CASSQGNSGHNEQFF.

CDR3 loop: CASGPQETQYF. The gene calls are TRBV7-9 and TRBJ2-5. Germline V gene sequence: CDR1 SEHNR, CDR2 FQNEAQ (reference sequence). The length of the CDR3 is 11 residues.